The rows below give T cell receptor beta chains drawn from one sample of a study of identical twins. A single record per CDR3 protein comes from TCRdb applying MiXCR to the 5' RACE reads. Among around 670,000 distinct CDR3 sequences listed, 6.1% were seen once. The source material was naive T cells sorted from blood. These receptors originate from a man aged 18 to 29 in good health. CDR3s include the opening cysteine and the closing phenylalanine or tryptophan. The order of the fields is CDR3 DNA, CDR3 protein, D gene, J gene, V gene, clone size. The D gene is left open where the match is weak. Expanded clones get a size class; other rows say once, few or many, or leave the size out.

CDR3nt: TGTGCCAGCAGCTCAGAGGGGAGGGGAAGCACAGATACGCAGTATTTT
CDR3aa: CASSSEGRGSTDTQYF
d_gene: TRBD2
j_gene: TRBJ2-3
v_gene: TRBV7-8
abundance: few

CDR3nt: TGTGCCAGCACCAAATCGGGAAGACCAATGAACCAGTTCTTC
CDR3aa: CASTKSGRPMNQFF
d_gene: -
j_gene: TRBJ2-1
v_gene: TRBV12-3/TRBV12-4
abundance: few

CDR3nt: TGCGCCAGCAGCCAAGAGCTGGGCGGCCTCTACGAGCAGTACTTC
CDR3aa: CASSQELGGLYEQYF
d_gene: -
j_gene: TRBJ2-7
v_gene: TRBV4-3
abundance: many

CDR3nt: TGTGCCAGCAGCAAGGGGAGGGAGGAGCAGTACTTC
CDR3aa: CASSKGREEQYF
d_gene: -
j_gene: TRBJ2-7
v_gene: TRBV21-1
abundance: few

CDR3nt: TGTGCCTGGAGTCCTGGGTCAGGAGGGTCGGAAGAGCAGTACTTC
CDR3aa: CAWSPGSGGSEEQYF
d_gene: -
j_gene: TRBJ2-7
v_gene: TRBV30
abundance: -

CDR3nt: TGTGCCAGCAGCCCAGGGCTAGCGGGAGTTTTCTCCTACAATGAGCAGTTCTTC
CDR3aa: CASSPGLAGVFSYNEQFF
d_gene: TRBD2
j_gene: TRBJ2-1
v_gene: TRBV12-3/TRBV12-4
abundance: many

CDR3nt: TGCGCCAGCAGCCAAGATTCCGGGGGGACTGGGGGGACCCAGTACTTC
CDR3aa: CASSQDSGGTGGTQYF
d_gene: TRBD2
j_gene: TRBJ2-5
v_gene: TRBV4-3
abundance: -

CDR3nt: TGTGCCAGCAGCCAAGATTTTAAGAAGGATGAGCAGTTCTTC
CDR3aa: CASSQDFKKDEQFF
d_gene: -
j_gene: TRBJ2-1
v_gene: TRBV4-2
abundance: many

CDR3nt: TGTGCCAGCAGCCGGACAGCCCTCGACTATGGCTACACCTTC
CDR3aa: CASSRTALDYGYTF
d_gene: -
j_gene: TRBJ1-2
v_gene: TRBV6-2/TRBV6-3
abundance: few

CDR3nt: TGTGCCAGCAGCCCCGGGGGTAGCAATCAGCCCCAGCATTTT
CDR3aa: CASSPGGSNQPQHF
d_gene: -
j_gene: TRBJ1-5
v_gene: TRBV4-2
abundance: many

CDR3nt: TGTGCCATCAGTGAATACCTTTACAATGAGCAGTTCTTC
CDR3aa: CAISEYLYNEQFF
d_gene: -
j_gene: TRBJ2-1
v_gene: TRBV10-3
abundance: many

CDR3nt: TGCGCCAGCACCGTGGAGGATCCTCAAGAGACCCAGTACTTC
CDR3aa: CASTVEDPQETQYF
d_gene: -
j_gene: TRBJ2-5
v_gene: TRBV5-1
abundance: few

CDR3nt: TGTGCCAGCAGTTTAGGGGAGCCCCACAATGAGCAGTTCTTC
CDR3aa: CASSLGEPHNEQFF
d_gene: -
j_gene: TRBJ2-1
v_gene: TRBV28
abundance: -

CDR3nt: TGCAGTGCTAGAAAAGGACCCTTCGAGCAGTACTTC
CDR3aa: CSARKGPFEQYF
d_gene: -
j_gene: TRBJ2-7
v_gene: TRBV20-1
abundance: many

CDR3nt: TGCGCCAGCAGCTCATGGTCACTGCTAGCGGGAGGTAATGAGCAGTTCTTC
CDR3aa: CASSSWSLLAGGNEQFF
d_gene: TRBD2
j_gene: TRBJ2-1
v_gene: TRBV5-1
abundance: many

CDR3nt: TGCAGCGTTGAAGATCACTCGGGGTCCAAAGAGACCCAGTACTTC
CDR3aa: CSVEDHSGSKETQYF
d_gene: -
j_gene: TRBJ2-5
v_gene: TRBV29-1
abundance: -

CDR3nt: TGCGCCAGCAGCTACGGGACAGGGGGAAGCACAGATACGCAGTATTTT
CDR3aa: CASSYGTGGSTDTQYF
d_gene: TRBD1
j_gene: TRBJ2-3
v_gene: TRBV4-1
abundance: -

CDR3nt: TGCAGTGCTCCTCAAAGGGCCTCCGGGGAGCTGTTTTTT
CDR3aa: CSAPQRASGELFF
d_gene: -
j_gene: TRBJ2-2
v_gene: TRBV20-1
abundance: many